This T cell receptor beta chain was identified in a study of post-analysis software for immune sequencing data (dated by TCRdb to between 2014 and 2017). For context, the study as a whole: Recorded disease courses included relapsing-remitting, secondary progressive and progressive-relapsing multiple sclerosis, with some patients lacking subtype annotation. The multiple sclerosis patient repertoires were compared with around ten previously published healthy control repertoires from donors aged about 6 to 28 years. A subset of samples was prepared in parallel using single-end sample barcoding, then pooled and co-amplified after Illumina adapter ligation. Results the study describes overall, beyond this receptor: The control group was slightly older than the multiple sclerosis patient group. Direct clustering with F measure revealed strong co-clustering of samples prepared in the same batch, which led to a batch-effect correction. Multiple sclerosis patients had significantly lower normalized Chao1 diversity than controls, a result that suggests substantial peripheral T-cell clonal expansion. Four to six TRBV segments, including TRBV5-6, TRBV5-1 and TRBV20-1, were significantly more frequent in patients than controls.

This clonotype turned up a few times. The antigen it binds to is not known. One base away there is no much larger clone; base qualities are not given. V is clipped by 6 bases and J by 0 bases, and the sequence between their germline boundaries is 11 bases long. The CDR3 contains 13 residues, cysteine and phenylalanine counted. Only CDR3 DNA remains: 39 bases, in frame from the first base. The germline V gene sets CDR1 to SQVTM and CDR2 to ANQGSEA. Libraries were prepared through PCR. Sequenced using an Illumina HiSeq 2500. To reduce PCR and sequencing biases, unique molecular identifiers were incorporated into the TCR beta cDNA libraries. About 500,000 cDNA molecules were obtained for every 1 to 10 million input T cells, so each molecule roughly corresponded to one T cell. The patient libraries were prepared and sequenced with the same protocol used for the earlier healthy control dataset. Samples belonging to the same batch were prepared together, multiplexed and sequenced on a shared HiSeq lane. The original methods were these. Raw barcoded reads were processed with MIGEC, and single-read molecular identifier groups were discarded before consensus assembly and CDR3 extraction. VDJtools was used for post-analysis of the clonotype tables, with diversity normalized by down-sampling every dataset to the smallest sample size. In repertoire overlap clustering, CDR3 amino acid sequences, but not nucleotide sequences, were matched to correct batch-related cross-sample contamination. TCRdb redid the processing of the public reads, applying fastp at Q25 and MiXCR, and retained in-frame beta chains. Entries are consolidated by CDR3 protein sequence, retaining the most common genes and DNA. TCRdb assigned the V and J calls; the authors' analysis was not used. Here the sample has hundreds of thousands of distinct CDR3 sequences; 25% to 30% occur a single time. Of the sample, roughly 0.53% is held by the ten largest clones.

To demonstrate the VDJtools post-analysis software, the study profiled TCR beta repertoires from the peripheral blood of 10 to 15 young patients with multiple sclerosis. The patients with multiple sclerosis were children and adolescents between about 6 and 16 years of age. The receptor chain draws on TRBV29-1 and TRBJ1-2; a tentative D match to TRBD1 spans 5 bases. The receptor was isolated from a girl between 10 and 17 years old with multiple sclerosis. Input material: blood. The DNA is TGCAGCGTGCTGGACACTACTAACTATGGCTACACCTTC. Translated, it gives CSVLDTTNYGYTF.